The 7 T cell receptor beta chains below all came from one sample that was sequenced in a study of T cell responses to AZD1222 COVID-19 vaccine. The method was immunoSEQ multiplex PCR; TCRdb's version includes in-frame clones alone and lacks a portion of them. The sample gives around 130,000 clones, approximately 91% of which show up once; about 1.9% is in the top ten. The sample was peripheral blood, taken 28 days after the second AZD1222 dose. The receptor set was obtained from an adult who received the AZD1222 COVID-19 vaccine.

The chain combines TRBV4-1 with TRBJ2-5; a weak D match, TRBD2 (5 bases). Germline loops: CDR1 MGHRA, CDR2 YSYEKL. The V end was cut by 0 bases, the J end by 9 bases, with 11 bases between. This CDR3 spans 13 amino acids. CDR3 protein: CASSQDPRAAQYF. CDR3 sequence (DNA): TGCGCCAGCAGCCAAGATCCGAGGGCGGCCCAGTACTTC.

This clone has just a few counts. The rearrangement links TRBV6-6 to TRBJ1-5, with TRBD1 as a possible D gene (6 bases). Deletions cut 6 bases from V and 2 bases from J, with 11 bases between. This CDR3 is built from 14 residues. Germline-derived CDR1 and CDR2 are MNHNY and SVGAGI (reference sequence). The CDR3 protein is CASRETGRNQPQHF. CDR3 nucleotides: TGTGCCAGCAGGGAAACAGGGCGCAATCAGCCCCAGCATTTT.

The chain joins TRBV2 to TRBJ1-5; 8 positions agree with TRBD1. Germline CDR1 is SNHLY and CDR2 is FYNNEI. There are 14 residues in the CDR3. Trimming removed 3 bases from V and 4 bases from J; junction bases left unmatched: 2. CDR3 residues: CASSDGTGNQPQHF. As DNA, the CDR3 is TGTGCCAGCAGTGACGGGACAGGTAATCAGCCCCAGCATTTT.

The rearrangement links TRBV4-1 to TRBJ1-5; D call uncertain. This CDR3 has 17 amino acids. V lost 0 bases, J lost 3 bases, and 15 bases lay in between. Germline V gene sequence: CDR1 MGHRA, CDR2 YSYEKL. DNA of the CDR3: TGCGCCAGCAGCCAAGATAGGGTTGGCCGGAACAATCAGCCCCAGCATTTT. It specifies CASSQDRVGRNNQPQHF.

The chain recombines TRBV4-1 with TRBJ2-3; D unclear. This CDR3 spans 14 amino acids. The germline CDR1 and CDR2 sequences are MGHRA and YSYEKL. With 2 bases removed from V and 9 bases from J, the gap between germline ends came to 15 bases. CDR3 DNA: TGCGCCAGCAGCCAAAGAACCCCAGGCGAGACGCAGTATTTT. This translates into CASSQRTPGETQYF.

The V and J genes are TRBV3-1 (or the pseudogene TRBV3-2) and TRBJ1-2; D not resolved. Trimming stripped 2 bases from V and 7 bases from J, with 11 bases between. This CDR3 spans 13 amino acids. The germline gives CDR1 LGHDT, CDR2 YNNKEL (reference sequence). CDR3 sequence (DNA): TGTGCCAGCAGCCAAAAGGAGGGCCTTGGCTACACCTTC. Translation gives CASSQKEGLGYTF.

In its sample, this clone was seen a few times. The chain links TRBV6-5 to TRBJ1-2, with 7 bases identical to TRBD1. The CDR3 runs 12 residues. V trimming: 8 bases; J trimming: 6 bases; junction bases outside the gene matches: 6. Germline CDR1 MNHEY, CDR2 SVGAGI. Written as DNA, the CDR3 is TGTGCCAGCGAAGGGGACAGAGATGGCTACACCTTC. It codes for CASEGDRDGYTF.